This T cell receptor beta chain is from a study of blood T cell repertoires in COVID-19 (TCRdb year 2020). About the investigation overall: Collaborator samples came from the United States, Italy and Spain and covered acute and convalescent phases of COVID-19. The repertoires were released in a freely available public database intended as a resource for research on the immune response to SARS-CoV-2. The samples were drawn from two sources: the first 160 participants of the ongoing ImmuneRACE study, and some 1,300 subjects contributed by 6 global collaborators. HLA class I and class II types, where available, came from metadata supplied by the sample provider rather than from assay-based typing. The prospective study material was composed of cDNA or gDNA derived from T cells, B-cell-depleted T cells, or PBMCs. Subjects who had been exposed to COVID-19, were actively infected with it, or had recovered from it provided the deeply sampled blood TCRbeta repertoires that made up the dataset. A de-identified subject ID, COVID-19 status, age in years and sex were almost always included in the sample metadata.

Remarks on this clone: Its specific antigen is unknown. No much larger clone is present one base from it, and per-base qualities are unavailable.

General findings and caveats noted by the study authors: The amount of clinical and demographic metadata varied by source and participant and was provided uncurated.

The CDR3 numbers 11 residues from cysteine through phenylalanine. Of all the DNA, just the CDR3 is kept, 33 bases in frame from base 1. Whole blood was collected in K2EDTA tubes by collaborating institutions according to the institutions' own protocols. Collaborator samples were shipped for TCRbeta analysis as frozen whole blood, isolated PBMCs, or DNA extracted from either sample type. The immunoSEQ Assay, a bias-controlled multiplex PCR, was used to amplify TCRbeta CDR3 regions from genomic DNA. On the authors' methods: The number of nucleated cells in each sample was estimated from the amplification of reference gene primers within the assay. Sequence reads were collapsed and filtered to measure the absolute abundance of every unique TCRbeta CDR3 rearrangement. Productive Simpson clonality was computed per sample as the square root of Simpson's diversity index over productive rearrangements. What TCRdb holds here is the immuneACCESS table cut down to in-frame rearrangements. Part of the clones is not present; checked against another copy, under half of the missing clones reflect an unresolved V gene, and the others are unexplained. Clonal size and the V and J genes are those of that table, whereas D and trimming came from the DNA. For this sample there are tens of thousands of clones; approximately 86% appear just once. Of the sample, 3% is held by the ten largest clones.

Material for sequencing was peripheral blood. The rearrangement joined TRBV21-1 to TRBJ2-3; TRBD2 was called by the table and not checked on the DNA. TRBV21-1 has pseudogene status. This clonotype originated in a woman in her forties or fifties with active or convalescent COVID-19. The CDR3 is CASTKRDTQYF. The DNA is TGTGCCAGCACCAAGAGAGATACGCAGTATTTT.